This TCR beta chain is from a study of shared clonotypes between healthy human individuals. Sequencing was performed with immunoSEQ multiplex PCR; in TCRdb, only in-frame clones are kept and a portion is missing. The sample consists of about 1.1 million clones, approximately 80% of them appearing once. After removal of 7 bases from V and 1 base from J, the junction contained 5 bases not matched to a gene. The CDR3 runs to 15 residues. Germline lookup yields CDR1 MDHEN and CDR2 SYDVKM. Concerning this clone: This sample also contains other DNA sequences that code for the same CDR3.

Sequenced input: memory CD4+ T cells from PBMCs. Described subset: CD45RA-negative fraction. The V gene is TRBV28, the J gene TRBJ2-7; 12 positions agree with TRBD2. This sequence was found in a man aged 18 to 30 in good health. Some clones in this sample may be carry-over from other donors' samples. The CDR3 here is CASNPLAGGSYEQYF. CDR3 in DNA: TGTGCCAGCAACCCCCTAGCGGGAGGGTCCTACGAGCAGTACTTC. Full variable domain (rest looked up from reference TRBV28 and TRBJ2-7): DVKVTQSSRYLVKRTGEKVFLECVQDMDHENMFWYRQDPGLGLRLIYFSYDVKMKEKGDIPEGYSVSREKKERFSLILESASTNQTSMYLCASNPLAGGSYEQYFGPGTRLTVT.